The 21 T cell receptor beta chains given below trace back to one sample, sequenced in a study of blood T cell repertoires in COVID-19. Assay: immunoSEQ multiplex PCR; the TCRdb copy retains only in-frame clones and omits some. The sample has 150,000 to 200,000 clones, approximately 90% seen once. Sequencing used peripheral blood. All receptors derive from a woman older than 75 in a cohort sampled during active or convalescent COVID-19.

This chain connects TRBV5-1 to TRBJ2-3; 15 bases are shared with TRBD2. The trim removed 1 base at V and 4 bases at J, leaving 4 bases unmatched. The CDR3 has 17 amino acids. Germline values: CDR1 SGHRS, CDR2 YFSETQ. CDR3 protein: CASSLQGTSGRPDTQYF. The CDR3 region has the DNA TGCGCCAGCAGCTTGCAGGGGACTAGCGGGAGGCCAGATACGCAGTATTTT.

V gene TRBV6-1 combines with J gene TRBJ1-2; D not certain. Trimming took off 1 base at V and 4 bases at J, with 16 bases between the two ends. This CDR3 has 16 residues. Germline loops: CDR1 MNHNS, CDR2 SASEGT. CDR3 sequence: CASSEGWGGFSYGYTF. The CDR3 DNA reads TGTGCCAGCAGTGAAGGCTGGGGAGGGTTTTCCTATGGCTACACCTTC.

The chain has TRBV5-6 and TRBJ2-4; 8 positions agree with TRBD1. Germline V gene sequence: CDR1 SGHDT, CDR2 YYEEEE. This CDR3 is built from 16 residues. V shed 0 bases and J 0 bases; nucleotides not matched to a gene: 2. The CDR3 DNA sequence: TGTGCCAGCAGCTTGGTCGGACAGGGAGCCAAAAACATTCAGTACTTC. Translated: CASSLVGQGAKNIQYF.

The chain joins TRBV2 to TRBJ1-3; maybe TRBD1 (6 bases). The V and J ends lost 2 bases and 2 bases respectively, with 7 bases between them. The CDR3 totals 14 residues. The germline V gene encodes CDR1 SNHLY and CDR2 FYNNEI. This CDR3 reads CASSEQGPGNTIYF. The CDR3 DNA reads as TGTGCCAGCAGTGAACAGGGGCCTGGAAACACCATATATTTT.

The V call is TRBV4-2, the J call TRBJ2-5, with 7 bases identical to TRBD2. CDR3 length: 16 residues. Germline values: CDR1 LGHNA, CDR2 YNFKEQ. The V segment lost 1 base and the J segment 5 bases; nucleotides outside the gene matches: 10. CDR3 region: CASSQVAGASGETQYF. As DNA, the CDR3 is TGTGCCAGCAGCCAAGTGGCGGGAGCATCTGGGGAGACCCAGTACTTC.

The chain carries TRBV12-3 or TRBV12-4 and TRBJ2-7, with D perhaps TRBD2 (6 bases). Trimming stripped 5 bases from V and 7 bases from J, with 15 bases between. This CDR3 comprises 13 residues. DNA for the CDR3: TGTGCCAGCAGTCTGGGACTCCGGGGGGAGCAGTACGTC. As protein: CASSLGLRGEQYV.

In this sample, this clone turned up once. The chain links TRBV24-1 to TRBJ1-1, with 8 bases identical to TRBD1. Trimming cost V 6 bases and J 1 base; bases outside gene matches: 6. Germline V lookup: CDR1 KGHDR, CDR2 SFDVKD. The CDR3 runs to 15 residues. This chain's CDR3 is CATSRTGTENTEAFF. The CDR3 nucleotides are TGTGCCACCAGTAGGACAGGGACAGAGAACACTGAAGCTTTCTTT.

V usage is TRBV27 and J usage is TRBJ2-1, with 9 bases fitting TRBD1. J was trimmed by 1 base and V by 6 bases; bases with no gene match: 13. Germline lookup yields CDR1 MNHEY and CDR2 SMNVEV (reference sequence). The CDR3 length is 18 residues. CDR3 bases: TGTGCCAGCAGGGACTCGGCCGGGACAGGGTTTTCCTACAATGAGCAGTTCTTC. Amino acids: CASRDSAGTGFSYNEQFF.

The rearrangement links TRBV6-5 to TRBJ2-6; unclear D gene. This CDR3 region has 16 residues. CDR1 and CDR2 from the germline V gene are MNHEY and SVGAGI. V lost 1 base and J 0 bases, leaving 7 bases between the germline ends. The CDR3 nucleotides read TGTGCCAGCAGTTACTTCTACTCCTCTGGGGCCAACGTCCTGACTTTC. Translated, it gives CASSYFYSSGANVLTF.

This chain joins TRBV4-3 and TRBJ1-6, with a possible D match to TRBD1 (6 bases). The CDR3 totals 17 residues. Trimming took 0 bases from V and 8 from J, leaving 17 bases between them. Germline V gives CDR1 LGHNA, CDR2 YSLEER. The CDR3 coding sequence is TGCGCCAGCAGCCAAGATCCTCACGGGGGGCAAGATTCACCCCTCCACTTT. The encoded protein is CASSQDPHGGQDSPLHF.

The chain carries TRBV29-1 and TRBJ1-2, with 8 bases identical to TRBD1. Germline CDR1 and CDR2: SQVTM and ANQGSEA. CDR3 length equals 13 residues. Germline trimming cut 4 bases from V and 5 bases from J; bases unmatched to any gene: 6. The CDR3 loop reads CSVVNRGGYGYTF. CDR3 in DNA: TGCAGCGTTGTCAACAGGGGGGGTTATGGCTACACCTTC.

The chain employs TRBV10-1 and TRBJ1-3, with D unclear. The V and J ends lost 3 bases and 2 bases respectively, with 5 bases between them. Germline V gene sequence: CDR1 WNHNN, CDR2 SYGVQD (reference sequence). This CDR3 has 13 residues. The CDR3 protein is CASSDSTGNTIYF. CDR3 DNA sequence: TGCGCCAGCAGTGACAGTACTGGAAACACCATATATTTT.

The J gene is TRBJ2-5, the V gene TRBV19, with 9 bases lining up with TRBD2. After removal of 9 bases from V and 2 bases from J, the junction contained 4 bases not matched to a gene. The CDR3 length is 13 residues. Germline CDR1 LNHDA, CDR2 SQIVND (reference sequence). The CDR3 DNA reads TGTGCCAGCCGGACTAGCGAACAAGAGACCCAGTACTTC. This gives the protein CASRTSEQETQYF.

This chain links TRBV7-8 with TRBJ1-6; TRBD1 agrees at 7 bases. The germline V gene has CDR1 SGHVS and CDR2 FQNEAQ. CDR3 length: 15 residues. V lost 5 bases, J lost 5 bases, and 6 bases stayed unmatched. DNA for the CDR3: TGTGCCAGCAGCGGGGACAGCAATAATAATTCACCCCTCCACTTT. Translating gives CASSGDSNNNSPLHF.

This clone occurred many times. The V and J genes are TRBV5-1 and TRBJ1-1; perhaps TRBD1 as D (6 bases). The CDR3 has 16 residues. V was clipped by 0 bases and J by 0 bases, with 12 bases between them. Germline-derived CDR1 and CDR2 are SGHRS and YFSETQ. The CDR3 DNA sequence: TGCGCCAGCAGCTTGGGACAGGCCACGATGAACACTGAAGCTTTCTTT. Protein: CASSLGQATMNTEAFF. The full variable domain, its missing parts supplied by reference TRBV5-1 and TRBJ1-1, is KAGVTQTPRYLIKTRGQQVTLSCSPISGHRSVSWYQQTPGQGLQFLFEYFSETQRNKGNFPGRFSGRQFSNSRSEMNVSTLELGDSALYLCASSLGQATMNTEAFFGQGTRLTVV.

The chain recombines TRBV23-1 with TRBJ1-3; no definite D call. TRBV23-1 qualifies as an ORF whose function is uncertain. The CDR3 has 15 amino acids. The ends were cut back, 0 bases at V and 11 bases at J, with 17 bases in the middle. This chain's CDR3 is CASSQSEGTVSSIYF. The CDR3, as DNA: TGCGCCAGCAGTCAATCTGAGGGCACTGTTAGCTCCATATATTTT.

The rearrangement joins TRBV30 to TRBJ2-1; D might be TRBD2 (5 bases). The germline CDR1 and CDR2 sequences are GTSNPN and SVGIG (reference sequence). This CDR3 region has 12 residues. V was pared by 4 bases and J by 10 bases, with 14 bases between. The CDR3 nucleotides are TGTGCCTGGACAACTAGTTTCGGCGAGCAGTTCTTC. This gives the protein CAWTTSFGEQFF.

The V call is TRBV7-6, the J call TRBJ2-7; TRBD2 matches at 9 bases. This CDR3 contains 16 residues. The V segment lost 1 base and the J segment 9 bases; nucleotides outside the gene matches: 13. The germline V gene has CDR1 SGHVS and CDR2 FNYEAQ. The CDR3: CASSLELAGDLLGQYV. In DNA, the CDR3 is TGTGCCAGCAGCTTAGAATTAGCGGGAGATTTATTGGGGCAGTACGTC.

This rearrangement joins TRBV5-6 to TRBJ2-2; TRBD1 is a possible D gene (6 bases). V was shortened by 0 bases and J by 1 base, with 10 bases between the two germline ends. CDR3 length: 16 amino acids. CDR1 SGHDT and CDR2 YYEEEE come from the germline V gene. The CDR3 spells CASSLVGAVNTGELFF. CDR3 sequence (DNA): TGTGCCAGCAGCTTGGTGGGGGCGGTGAACACCGGGGAGCTGTTTTTT.

This sequence joins TRBV9 and TRBJ1-3, with a tentative D call TRBD1 (6 bases). CDR1 and CDR2 (germline): SGDLS, YYNGEE. V was pared by 4 bases and J by 7 bases, with 21 bases between. There are 16 residues in the CDR3. The CDR3, as DNA: TGTGCCAGCAGCCCAGGGGATCAATCGAGGTGGAACACCATATATTTT. It is translated as CASSPGDQSRWNTIYF.

V is TRBV5-1 and J is TRBJ1-6, with 7 bases fitting TRBD1. Germline CDR1 SGHRS, CDR2 YFSETQ. CDR3 length: 15 residues. V dropped 0 bases and J dropped 7; count of bases not matched to a gene: 4. The CDR3 sequence: CASSLAGQPNSPLHF. CDR3 coding DNA: TGCGCCAGCAGCTTGGCGGGACAGCCGAATTCACCCCTCCACTTT.